The next 18 T cell receptor beta chains were all read from a single sample in a study of T-cell memory formation after mild COVID-19. TCRdb reanalysed the 5' RACE reads using MiXCR and keeps one entry per CDR3 protein. The repertoire holds 350,000 to 500,000 distinct CDR3 sequences, with around 17% as singletons. The sample taken for sequencing was PBMCs or a T cell subset sorted from them (not recorded which). These receptors were obtained from a man aged 18 to 29 who had mild COVID-19 (a few samples of this study predate the infection). Cell type and time point are not known.

V is TRBV5-1 and J is TRBJ2-3, with 8 bases fitting TRBD2. The ends lost 1 base at V and 4 bases at J; junction bases unmatched: 5. This CDR3 spans 15 amino acids. CDR1 SGHRS and CDR2 YFSETQ come from the germline V gene. CDR3 protein: CASSLSRGGADTQYF. The CDR3 nucleotides read TGCGCCAGCAGCTTGTCCCGGGGGGGTGCAGATACGCAGTATTTT.

V gene TRBV19 combines with J gene TRBJ1-4; D gene uncertain. V lost 7 bases to trimming and J lost 0 bases, with 9 bases between them. CDR3 length: 14 amino acids. Germline V gives CDR1 LNHDA, CDR2 SQIVND (reference sequence). Here the CDR3 reads CASTEGATNEKLFF. The CDR3 coding sequence is TGTGCCAGTACCGAGGGAGCAACTAATGAAAAACTGTTTTTT.

The rearrangement links TRBV12-3 or TRBV12-4 to TRBJ1-2; TRBD1 might be the D (5 bases). The CDR3 spans 12 residues. V was cut by 0 bases and J by 8 bases, with 7 bases left in between. The CDR3 sequence: CASSLAGVGYTF. CDR3 nucleotides: TGTGCCAGCAGTTTAGCAGGGGTCGGCTACACCTTC.

The V call is TRBV27, the J call TRBJ1-1; 7 bases match TRBD1. V was clipped by 5 bases and J by 3 bases; unmatched bases: 6. Germline V CDR1 and CDR2: MNHEY, SMNVEV (reference sequence). CDR3 length: 14 amino acids. CDR3 sequence: CASSDQGGHTEAFF. The CDR3 nucleotides read TGTGCCAGCAGTGATCAGGGGGGGCACACTGAAGCTTTCTTT.

This chain joins TRBV4-1 and TRBJ1-2; a possible D gene is TRBD1 (5 bases). V dropped 3 bases and J dropped 4 bases, with 9 bases sitting between them. CDR1 MGHRA and CDR2 YSYEKL come from the germline V gene. CDR3 size: 13 residues. The CDR3 loop reads CASSHRETYGYTF. The CDR3 nucleotides are TGCGCCAGCAGCCACAGGGAGACCTATGGCTACACCTTC.

Comment on this clonotype: Possible read error: a much larger clone is one base away. The chain links TRBV20-1 to TRBJ1-2; D gene ambiguous. Trimming took off 5 bases at V and 5 bases at J, with 15 bases between the two ends. Germline loops: CDR1 DFQATT, CDR2 SNEGSKA (reference sequence). This CDR3 comprises 13 residues. CDR3 sequence reads: CSAGRLRSYGYTF. CDR3 nucleotides: TGCAGTGCTGGGAGACTAAGGTCTTATGGCTACACCTTC.

Many counts were recorded for this clonotype. The rearrangement links TRBV9 to TRBJ2-1; D call uncertain. Germline values: CDR1 SGDLS, CDR2 YYNGEE. CDR3 size: 14 residues. Trimming pared 5 bases from V and 0 bases from J, leaving 9 bases between. CDR3: CASSEKSSYNEQFF. CDR3 nucleotide sequence: TGTGCCAGCAGTGAAAAGAGCTCCTACAATGAGCAGTTCTTC.

The sample holds many counts of this clonotype. The CDR3 sequence is CATSEGSGGRYTDTQYF. Here the CDR3 DNA reads TGTGCCACCAGTGAAGGTAGCGGGGGGCGATACACAGATACGCAGTATTTT. This chain joins TRBV24-1 and TRBJ2-3; 10 nucleotides align to TRBD2. The germline CDR1 and CDR2 sequences are KGHDR and SFDVKD. The V segment lost 4 bases and the J segment 2 bases; nucleotides outside the gene matches: 8. The CDR3 loop spans 17 amino acids.

V and J are TRBV12-3 or TRBV12-4 and TRBJ2-7; D might be TRBD1 (6 bases). This CDR3 contains 14 residues. V shed 6 bases and J shed 6 bases, with 18 bases lying between them. CDR3 sequence reads: CASRRSGTPVEQYF. Here the CDR3 DNA reads TGTGCCAGCAGGCGTTCCGGGACACCTGTCGAGCAGTACTTC.

This clonotype has more than one count but fewer than ten. CDR3 sequence (DNA): TGTGCAGGCGGGGGGCTCGATACGCAGTATTTT. It translates to CAGGGLDTQYF. This chain connects TRBV6-6 to TRBJ2-3; 8 nucleotides align to TRBD2. Looked up from germline, CDR1 is MNHNY and CDR2 is SVGAGI (reference sequence). The CDR3 extends over 11 amino acids.

The chain employs TRBV5-1 and TRBJ1-6; 8 positions match TRBD1. This CDR3 has 15 amino acids. The junction had 8 bases not matched to a gene; V was cut back by 4 bases and J by 8 bases. Germline-derived CDR1 and CDR2 are SGHRS and YFSETQ. CDR3 in amino acids: CASSPQGARDSPLHF. The DNA of the CDR3 is TGCGCCAGCAGCCCTCAGGGGGCCCGGGATTCACCCCTCCACTTT. Full variable domain (rest looked up from reference TRBV5-1 and TRBJ1-6): KAGVTQTPRYLIKTRGQQVTLSCSPISGHRSVSWYQQTPGQGLQFLFEYFSETQRNKGNFPGRFSGRQFSNSRSEMNVSTLELGDSALYLCASSPQGARDSPLHFGNGTRLTVT.

This CDR3 is CASSLMPGKTEAFF. In DNA form, the CDR3 reads TGTGCCAGCAGTTTAATGCCAGGGAAAACTGAAGCTTTCTTT. The chain recombines TRBV12-3 or TRBV12-4 with TRBJ1-1, with a possible D match to TRBD1 (5 bases). The ends were cut back, 2 bases at V and 5 bases at J, with 12 bases in the middle. This CDR3 spans 14 amino acids.

This clonotype has a count of ten or more. This chain links TRBV7-2 with TRBJ1-2, with D hard to call. The germline gives CDR1 SGHTA, CDR2 FQGNSA. Trimming removed 4 bases at V and 3 bases at J, with 12 bases between. There are 14 residues in the CDR3. The CDR3 sequence: CASSSEQTDYGYTF. CDR3 nucleotide sequence: TGTGCCAGCAGCTCCGAACAGACGGACTATGGCTACACCTTC.

This clonotype was counted only a few times. The chain couples TRBV6-6 to TRBJ1-5; TRBD1 might be the D (6 bases). V lost 0 bases to trimming and J lost 6 bases, with 15 bases between them. The CDR3 spans 16 residues. The germline V gene encodes CDR1 MNHNY and CDR2 SVGAGI (reference sequence). The CDR3 reads CASSYSKVGGGQPQHF. The CDR3, as DNA: TGTGCCAGCAGTTACTCGAAGGTAGGGGGTGGTCAGCCCCAGCATTTT.

V and J are TRBV11-2 and TRBJ1-1; D gene uncertain. The germline V and J ends were trimmed by 5 bases and 3 bases, with 13 bases remaining between them. Germline CDR1 SGHAT, CDR2 FQNNGV. CDR3 size: 14 residues. This CDR3 reads CASSRGGGYTEAFF. CDR3 in DNA: TGTGCCAGCAGCCGGGGAGGCGGGTACACTGAAGCTTTCTTT.

This rearrangement joins TRBV20-1 to TRBJ1-6; D remains unclear. Germline loops: CDR1 DFQATT, CDR2 SNEGSKA (reference sequence). CDR3 length: 16 amino acids. Trimming cost V 0 bases and J 0 bases, with 9 bases left between them. Written as DNA, the CDR3 is TGCAGTGCTAGAGAGGGCGGAAGCTCCTATAATTCACCCCTCCACTTT. It yields the protein CSAREGGSSYNSPLHF.

The rearrangement uses TRBV4-3 and TRBJ1-2; D not resolved. The CDR3 is 17 amino acids. Per the germline V gene, CDR1 is LGHNA and CDR2 is YSLEER. The V gene lost 2 bases and the J gene lost 6 bases, with 22 bases spanning the gap. The CDR3 spells CASSQYIFQADFDGYTF. The CDR3 nucleotides are TGCGCCAGCAGCCAATACATCTTCCAGGCAGACTTTGATGGCTACACCTTC.

The V call is TRBV2, the J call TRBJ2-1; D not certain. Germline V gene lookup returns CDR1 SNHLY and CDR2 FYNNEI. The CDR3 consists of 11 residues. V was clipped by 7 bases and J by 9 bases, with 10 bases between them. CDR3 sequence reads: CASIFGGEQFF. CDR3 DNA: TGTGCCAGCATTTTTGGCGGTGAGCAGTTCTTC. The whole variable domain, filled in from reference TRBV2 and TRBJ2-1, reads EPEVTQTPSHQVTQMGQEVILRCVPISNHLYFYWYRQILGQKVEFLVSFYNNEISEKSEIFDDQFSVERPDGSNFTLKIRSTKLEDSAMYFCASIFGGEQFFGPGTRLTVL.